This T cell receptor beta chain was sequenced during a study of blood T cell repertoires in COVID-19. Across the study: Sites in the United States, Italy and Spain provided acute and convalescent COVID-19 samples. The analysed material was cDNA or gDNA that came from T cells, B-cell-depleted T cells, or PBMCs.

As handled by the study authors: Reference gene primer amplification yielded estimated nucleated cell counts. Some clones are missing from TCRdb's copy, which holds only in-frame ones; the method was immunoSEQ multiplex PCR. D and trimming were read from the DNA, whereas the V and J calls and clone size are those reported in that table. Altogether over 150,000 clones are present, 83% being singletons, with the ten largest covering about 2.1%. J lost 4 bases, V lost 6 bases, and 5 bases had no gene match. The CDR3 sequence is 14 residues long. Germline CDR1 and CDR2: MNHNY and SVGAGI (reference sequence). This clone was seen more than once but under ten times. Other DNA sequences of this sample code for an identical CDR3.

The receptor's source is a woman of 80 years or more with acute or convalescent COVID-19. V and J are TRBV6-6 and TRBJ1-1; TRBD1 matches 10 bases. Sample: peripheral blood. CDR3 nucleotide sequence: TGTGCCAGCAGCCCCCGGACAGGGGGCACTGAAGCTTTCTTT. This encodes CASSPRTGGTEAFF.